This T cell receptor (beta chain) appears in the sequencing data of a study of cytotoxic CD8 clonotypes in ibrutinib-treated CLL. Study as a whole: Enrolment comprised about a dozen relapsed/refractory and some 15 treatment-naive patients; fewer than 18 were IGHV unmutated. Points from the study as a whole: Elevated clonality accompanied ibrutinib response, with a return toward baseline values at progression.

CDR1 and CDR2 from the germline V gene are SGHNT and YENEEA. There are 18 residues in the CDR3. Trimming shortened V by 0 bases and J by 3 bases, and 21 bases separated the two germline ends. TCRdb's table, derived via immunoSEQ multiplex PCR, lists solely in-frame clones and lacks some. This repertoire shows about 29,000 clones, 55% to 70% found once; its top ten account for roughly half. This clone appeared a few times. What it binds is not known. This specimen was PBMCs, taken after 24 months of ibrutinib treatment. The sequence derives from a human donor with chronic lymphocytic leukemia. The chain employs TRBV11-3 and TRBJ2-7, with D perhaps TRBD1 or TRBD2 (6 bases each). The chain's CDR3 is CASSLERDKRGVFYEQYF. The CDR3, as DNA: TGTGCCAGCAGCTTAGAACGGGACAAAAGGGGGGTGTTCTACGAGCAGTACTTC. Full variable domain (missing parts from reference TRBV11-3 and TRBJ2-7): EAGVVQSPRYKIIEKKQPVAFWCNPISGHNTLYWYLQNLGQGPELLIRYENEEAVDDSQLPKDRFSAERLKGVDSTLKIQPAELGDSAVYLCASSLERDKRGVFYEQYFGPGTRLTVT.